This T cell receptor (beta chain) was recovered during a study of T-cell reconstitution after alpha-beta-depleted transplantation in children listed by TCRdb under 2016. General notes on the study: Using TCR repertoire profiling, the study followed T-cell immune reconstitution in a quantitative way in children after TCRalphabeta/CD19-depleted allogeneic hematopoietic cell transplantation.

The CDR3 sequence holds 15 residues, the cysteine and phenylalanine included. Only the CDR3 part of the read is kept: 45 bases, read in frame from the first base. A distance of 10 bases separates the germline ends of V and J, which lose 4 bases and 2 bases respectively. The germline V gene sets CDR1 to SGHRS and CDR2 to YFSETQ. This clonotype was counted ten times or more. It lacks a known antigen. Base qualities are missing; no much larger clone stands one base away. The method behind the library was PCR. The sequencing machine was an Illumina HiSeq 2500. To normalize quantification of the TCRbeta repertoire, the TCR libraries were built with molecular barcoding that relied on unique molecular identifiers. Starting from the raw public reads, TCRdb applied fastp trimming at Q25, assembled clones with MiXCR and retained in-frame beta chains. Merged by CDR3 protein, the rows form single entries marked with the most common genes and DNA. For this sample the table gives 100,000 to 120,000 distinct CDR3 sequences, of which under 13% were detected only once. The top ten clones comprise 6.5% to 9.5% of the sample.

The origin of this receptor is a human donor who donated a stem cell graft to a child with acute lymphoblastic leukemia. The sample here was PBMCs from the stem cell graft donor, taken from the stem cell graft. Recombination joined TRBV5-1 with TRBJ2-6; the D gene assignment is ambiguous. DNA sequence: TGCGCCAGCAGCGCCGAGGTTACTGGGGCCAACGTCCTGACTTTC. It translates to CASSAEVTGANVLTF.